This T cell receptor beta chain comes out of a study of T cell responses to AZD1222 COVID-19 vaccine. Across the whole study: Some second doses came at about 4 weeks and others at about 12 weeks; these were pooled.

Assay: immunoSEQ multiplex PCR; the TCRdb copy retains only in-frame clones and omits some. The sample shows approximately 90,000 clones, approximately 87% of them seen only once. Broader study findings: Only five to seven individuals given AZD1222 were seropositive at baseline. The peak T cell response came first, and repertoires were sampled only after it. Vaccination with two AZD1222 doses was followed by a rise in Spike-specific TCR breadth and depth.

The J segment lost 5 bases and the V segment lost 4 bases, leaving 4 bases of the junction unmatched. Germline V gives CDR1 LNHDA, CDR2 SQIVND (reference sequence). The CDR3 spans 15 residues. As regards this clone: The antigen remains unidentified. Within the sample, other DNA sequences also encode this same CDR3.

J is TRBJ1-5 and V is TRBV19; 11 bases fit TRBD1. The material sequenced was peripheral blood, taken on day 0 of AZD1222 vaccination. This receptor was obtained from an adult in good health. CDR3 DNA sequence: TGTGCCAGTAGTAGCGGACAGGGGGCATATCAGCCCCAGCATTTT. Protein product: CASSSGQGAYQPQHF. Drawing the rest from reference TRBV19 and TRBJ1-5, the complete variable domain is DGGITQSPKYLFRKEGQNVTLSCEQNLNHDAMYWYRQDPGQGLRLIYYSQIVNDFQKGDIAEGYSVSREKKESFPLTVTSAQKNPTAFYLCASSSGQGAYQPQHFGDGTRLSIL.